This T cell receptor (beta chain) comes out of a study of T cells in Graves' hyperthyroidism and ophthalmopathy. Cells are PBMCs isolated from more than 8.5 ml of fresh blood. V lost 1 base to trimming and J lost 3 bases, with 6 bases between them. CDR1 and CDR2 from the germline V gene are ENHRY and SYGVKD. This CDR3 is 13 amino acids long. RNA transcripts were the template for amplifying TCR beta CDR3 regions. HTBI primers were used for first-round RT-PCR of the TCR CDR3. TCRdb independently ran MiXCR on the multiplex PCR reads; one entry per CDR3 protein. This table has 350,000 to 450,000 distinct CDR3 sequences, around 15% appearing once.

Material for sequencing was blood. This chain links TRBV10-3 with TRBJ1-1; D gene uncertain. This TCR was sampled from a man aged 50 to 60 with Graves' ophthalmopathy. DNA of the CDR3: TGTGCCATCAGTGAGTTGTTTGACACTGAAGCTTTCTTT. Amino acids: CAISELFDTEAFF.